The sequence of this T cell receptor (beta chain) was determined in a study of T cell responses to AZD1222 COVID-19 vaccine. Produced via immunoSEQ multiplex PCR; TCRdb's table is partial and in-frame only. The sample holds about 190,000 clones, 94% seen once. With 0 bases removed from V and 6 bases from J, the gap between germline ends came to 29 bases. The length of the CDR3 is 21 residues. Germline V CDR1 and CDR2: SGHTA, FQGTGA. The sequences come from peripheral blood, collected on day 0 of AZD1222 vaccination. The receptor's source is an adult in good health. This chain links TRBV7-3 with TRBJ2-2; tentatively, D is TRBD2 (10 bases). The CDR3 reads CASSLTRGTGSASGSSGELFF. In nucleotides, the CDR3 is TGTGCCAGCAGCTTAACGAGGGGGACAGGGTCTGCTAGCGGGAGTTCCGGGGAGCTGTTTTTT. Variable domain in full (rest from reference TRBV7-3 and TRBJ2-2): GAGVSQTPSNKVTEKGKYVELRCDPISGHTALYWYRQSLGQGPEFLIYFQGTGAADDSGLPNDRFFAVRPEGSVSTLKIQRTERGDSAVYLCASSLTRGTGSASGSSGELFFGEGSRLTVL.